Shown below are 9 T cell receptor beta chains from a single sample sequenced in a study of identical twins. A single record per CDR3 protein comes from TCRdb applying MiXCR to the 5' RACE reads. The sample lists over 600,000 distinct CDR3 sequences; approximately 22% were seen once. The same specimen was also included in a second study, on T cells expressing NK-cell markers.

Sample: PBMCs. The receptor set was obtained from a woman between 18 and 29 years old in good health.

This clonotype occurred a few times. This chain connects TRBV12-3 or TRBV12-4 to TRBJ2-7, with D hard to call. The CDR3 is 11 amino acids. V was trimmed by 6 bases and J by 5 bases, leaving 8 bases between them. The CDR3 region has the DNA TGTGCCAGCAGCGTCCTTCACGAGCAGTACTTC. It translates to CASSVLHEQYF.

This clonotype was recorded at least ten times. The V gene is TRBV21-1, the J gene TRBJ2-3; the DNA was not compared with TRBD2, the D call given in the table. TRBV21-1 has pseudogene status. This CDR3 region has 14 residues. DNA of the CDR3: TGTGCCAGCTGTGTAGCGGTTGACACAGATACGCAGTATTTT. Translating gives CASCVAVDTDTQYF.

Only a few counts were recorded for this clonotype. The junction shows a germline mismatch at one end, possibly a read error. This chain uses TRBV29-1 with TRBJ1-4, with a tentative D call TRBD1 (5 bases). The CDR3 totals 13 residues. CDR1 is SQVTM and CDR2 is ANQGSEA in the germline V gene. CDR3 coding DNA: TGCAGCGTGGAAGACAGCGACGGGGAAAAACTGTTTTTT. The encoded protein is CSVEDSDGEKLFF.

In this sample, this clonotype turned up a few times. The CDR3 sequence is CASSKEGIFGEQYF. In DNA form, the CDR3 reads TGTGCCAGTAGTAAAGAGGGAATTTTTGGGGAGCAGTACTTC. The gene calls are TRBV19 and TRBJ2-7, with TRBD2 as a possible D gene (5 bases). V was shortened by 4 bases and J by 7 bases, with 17 bases between the two germline ends. Germline V gene lookup returns CDR1 LNHDA and CDR2 SQIVND (reference sequence). This CDR3 has 14 residues.

This clonotype has just a few counts. This chain links TRBV25-1 with TRBJ2-7; 7 bases are shared with TRBD1. J was trimmed by 6 bases and V by 5 bases; bases with no gene match: 16. Germline V CDR1 and CDR2: MGHDK, SYGVNS. CDR3 length: 16 amino acids. This CDR3 reads CASSPADRQFRPEQYF. CDR3 nucleotide sequence: TGTGCCAGCAGTCCCGCGGACAGGCAATTTAGGCCCGAGCAGTACTTC.

This clonotype was detected a few times. The V and J genes are TRBV30 and TRBJ2-2, with a tentative D call TRBD2 (7 bases). Deletions cut 0 bases from V and 4 bases from J, with 12 bases between. Germline CDR1 and CDR2: GTSNPN and SVGIG (reference sequence). The CDR3 extends over 15 amino acids. CDR3 amino acids: CAWSVEGGGTGELFF. The CDR3 nucleotides read TGTGCCTGGAGTGTGGAGGGAGGGGGCACCGGGGAGCTGTTTTTT. The full variable domain, completed using reference TRBV30 and TRBJ2-2, is SQTIHQWPATLVQPVGSPLSLECTVEGTSNPNLYWYRQAAGRGLQLLFYSVGIGQISSEVPQNLSASRPQDRQFILSSKKLLLSDSGFYLCAWSVEGGGTGELFFGEGSRLTVL.

This clonotype has only a few counts. The CDR3 DNA is TGCAGTGCTAGACTTTGGACAGGCCAAGAGACCCAGTACTTC. This sequence encodes CSARLWTGQETQYF. The V call is TRBV20-1, the J call TRBJ2-5; 7 bases are shared with TRBD1. V dropped 2 bases and J dropped 1; count of bases not matched to a gene: 4. CDR1 DFQATT and CDR2 SNEGSKA come from the germline V gene (reference sequence). The CDR3 length is 14 residues.

This clonotype was found a few times. The CDR3 DNA follows: TGCGCCAGCAGCCAAGACTGGGGGACAGGGATCATCAATGAGCAGTTCTTC. This encodes CASSQDWGTGIINEQFF. V is TRBV4-3 and J is TRBJ2-1, with 9 bases fitting TRBD1. Unmatched junction bases numbered 9, after V lost 0 bases and J lost 6 bases. The germline CDR1 and CDR2 sequences are LGHNA and YSLEER. This CDR3 contains 17 residues.

The CDR3 here is CASSLGVHNSPLHF. The CDR3 coding sequence is TGCGCCAGCAGCTTGGGGGTTCATAATTCACCCCTCCACTTT. J is TRBJ1-6 and V is TRBV5-1; no clear D. The CDR3 has 14 amino acids. From germline, CDR1 is SGHRS and CDR2 YFSETQ. The ends were cut back, 0 bases at V and 5 bases at J, with 6 bases in the middle.